This entry lists 14 T cell receptor beta chains sequenced from one sample in a study of metastatic and nonmetastatic thyroid tumors. Patients had received no treatment of any kind before thyroid surgery. TCRdb ran MiXCR on the PCR reads. The sample contains fewer than 25,000 clones, roughly 20% of which appear only once. The sample was blood. The receptors originated from a female donor with papillary thyroid cancer or a benign thyroid nodule (not recorded which). Some clones in this sample may be carry-over from other donors' samples.

This clone is medium-sized by share. The chain joins TRBV10-1 to TRBJ1-3; D possibly corresponds to TRBD1 (5 bases). CDR1 and CDR2 from the germline V gene are WNHNN and SYGVQD (reference sequence). This CDR3 is 16 amino acids long. Trimming stripped 6 bases from V and 0 bases from J, with 15 bases between. This chain's CDR3 is CASSRDRGYSGNTIYF. The CDR3 DNA sequence: TGCGCCAGCAGCCGGGACCGCGGATACTCTGGAAACACCATATATTTT.

This clone was counted ten times or more. The CDR3 nucleotides read TGTGCCAGCACCCGGGACTCAAACACAGATACGCAGTATTTT. This codes for CASTRDSNTDTQYF. The genes are TRBV6-1 and TRBJ2-3; tentative D call: TRBD2 (6 bases). V lost 7 bases to trimming and J lost 2 bases, with 13 bases between them. The CDR3 consists of 14 residues. Germline loops: CDR1 MNHNS, CDR2 SASEGT.

This clone came up many times. The chain has TRBV20-1 and TRBJ2-7; 7 bases align to TRBD2. Unmatched junction bases numbered 3, after V lost 2 bases and J lost 2 bases. CDR3 size: 13 residues. The germline CDR1 and CDR2 sequences are DFQATT and SNEGSKA (reference sequence). Here the CDR3 DNA reads TGCAGTGCTAGAAGAACTAGCGCCTACGAGCAGTACTTC. Residues: CSARRTSAYEQYF.

At least ten counts were recorded for this clone. The germline gene is not matched at one end of the junction; a read error may be the cause. V gene TRBV7-2 combines with J gene TRBJ2-2; 11 bases agree with TRBD1. Germline V gene lookup returns CDR1 SGHTA and CDR2 FQGNSA. This CDR3 is 18 amino acids long. The CDR3 here is CASSLASGQGVDTGELFF. The CDR3 DNA reads TGTGCCAGCAGCCTAGCCTCGGGACAGGGGGTGGACACCGGGGAGCTGTTTTTT.

This clone appeared many times. The chain recombines TRBV28 with TRBJ1-3, with 8 positions matching TRBD1. There are 14 residues in the CDR3. V trimming: 6 bases; J trimming: 4 bases; junction bases outside the gene matches: 5. CDR1 is MDHEN and CDR2 is SYDVKM in the germline V gene. Here the CDR3 DNA reads TGTGCCAGCAGGGGAGGACAGGGAGGAAACACCATATATTTT. Its translation: CASRGGQGGNTIYF.

This clone was seen ten or more times. The rearrangement links TRBV24-1 to TRBJ2-2; D is ambiguous. Germline-derived CDR1 and CDR2 are KGHDR and SFDVKD. This CDR3 spans 15 amino acids. V was pared by 3 bases and J by 6 bases, with 13 bases between. The CDR3 DNA reads as TGTGCCACCAGTGATCAATCGGACCCACCCGGGGAGCTGTTTTTT. Translating it yields CATSDQSDPPGELFF.

This clone was counted many times. Other DNA variants within this sample encode the same CDR3. V is TRBV5-1 and J is TRBJ2-7, with a possible D match to TRBD1 (6 bases). Trimming stripped 0 bases from V and 0 bases from J, with 7 bases between. CDR3 length: 14 residues. Germline V gene data show CDR1 as SGHRS and CDR2 as YFSETQ. For the CDR3, the DNA is TGCGCCAGCAGCTTGGGGGACAACTCCTACGAGCAGTACTTC. This gives the protein CASSLGDNSYEQYF.

Judged by abundance, this clone is medium-sized. The rearrangement joins TRBV27 to TRBJ2-7, with a possible D match to TRBD2 (6 bases). The CDR3 totals 12 residues. CDR1 is MNHEY and CDR2 is SMNVEV in the germline V gene (reference sequence). V was clipped by 2 bases and J by 6 bases, with 8 bases between them. The CDR3 loop is CASSLGSGEQYF. As DNA, the CDR3 is TGTGCCAGCAGTTTAGGTAGCGGCGAGCAGTACTTC.

This clone was observed many times. V gene TRBV18 combines with J gene TRBJ2-1, with TRBD1 identical over 9 bases. The CDR3 extends over 16 amino acids. Trimming took 2 bases from V and 3 from J; bases not matched to a gene: 5. The V gene's germline CDR1 is KGHSH and CDR2 LQKENI. The DNA of the CDR3 is TGTGCCAGCTCACCATTCACAGGGGGCAACTACAATGAGCAGTTCTTC. Its translation: CASSPFTGGNYNEQFF. The whole variable domain, filled in from reference TRBV18 and TRBJ2-1, reads NAGVMQNPRHLVRRRGQEARLRCSPMKGHSHVYWYRQLPEEGLKFMVYLQKENIIDESGMPKERFSAEFPKEGPSILRIQQVVRGDSAAYFCASSPFTGGNYNEQFFGPGTRLTVL.

Many counts were recorded for this clone. The chain carries TRBV19 and TRBJ1-1, with D unclear. Between the trimmed V and J ends, which lost 5 bases and 0 bases, there was a span of 19 bases. CDR1 is LNHDA and CDR2 is SQIVND in the germline V gene (reference sequence). The CDR3 loop spans 17 amino acids. The CDR3: CASSQNRRARMNTEAFF. CDR3 DNA sequence: TGTGCCAGTAGTCAGAACCGACGGGCAAGGATGAACACTGAAGCTTTCTTT. Filled out from reference TRBV19 and TRBJ1-1, the complete variable domain reads DGGITQSPKYLFRKEGQNVTLSCEQNLNHDAMYWYRQDPGQGLRLIYYSQIVNDFQKGDIAEGYSVSREKKESFPLTVTSAQKNPTAFYLCASSQNRRARMNTEAFFGQGTRLTVV.

This clone was seen repeatedly, ten times or more. This sample includes further DNA sequences coding for the same CDR3. For the CDR3, the DNA is TGCAGTGTTCAGGGGCGAAACACCATATATTTT. Residues: CSVQGRNTIYF. The chain links TRBV20-1 to TRBJ1-3, with D possibly matching TRBD1 (6 bases). The CDR3 is 11 residues long. V was pared by 7 bases and J by 5 bases, with 9 bases between. Germline values: CDR1 DFQATT, CDR2 SNEGSKA (reference sequence).

This clone was seen at least ten times. The rearrangement links TRBV7-3 to TRBJ2-2, with D perhaps matching TRBD1 (5 bases). V lost 2 bases and J lost 5, with 12 bases in between. The CDR3 loop spans 15 amino acids. CDR1 is SGHTA and CDR2 is FQGTGA in the germline V gene. In DNA form, the CDR3 reads TGTGCCAGCAGCTTACAGGGTAAAAGGACCGGGGAGCTGTTTTTT. Protein product: CASSLQGKRTGELFF.

The table lists this clone with many counts. The CDR3 DNA follows: TGCAGTGCTAGAGATGTACAGGGCTCCTACGAGCAGTACTTC. Protein: CSARDVQGSYEQYF. The J gene is TRBJ2-7, the V gene TRBV20-1; possibly TRBD1 for D (6 bases). Germline V gene lookup returns CDR1 DFQATT and CDR2 SNEGSKA (reference sequence). Trimming stripped 0 bases from V and 0 bases from J, with 9 bases between. The CDR3 is 14 amino acids.

The chain couples TRBV20-1 to TRBJ2-7, with 10 nucleotides matching TRBD2. From germline, CDR1 is DFQATT and CDR2 SNEGSKA (reference sequence). The trim removed 1 base at V and 1 base at J, leaving 4 bases unmatched. CDR3 length: 15 residues. The CDR3, as DNA: TGCAGTGCTAGAGGAAATAGCGGGAGGTCCTACGAGCAGTACTTC. Translating gives CSARGNSGRSYEQYF.